What follows are 14 T cell receptor beta chains derived from one specimen sequenced in a study of T-cell memory formation after mild COVID-19. TCRdb re-called the 5' RACE reads with MiXCR, one entry per CDR3 protein. The profile covers approximately 98,000 distinct CDR3 sequences, with 15% to 20% appearing a single time and around 5.5% taken by the ten largest. Sequencing was done on a sample of PBMCs or a T cell subset sorted from them (not recorded which). All receptors come from a man aged 18 to 30 who had mild COVID-19 (a few samples of this study predate the infection). Cell type and time point are not known.

The gene calls are TRBV12-3 or TRBV12-4 and TRBJ1-2; 7 bases match TRBD1. The CDR3 covers 15 residues. V gave up 2 bases and J gave up 2 bases; unmatched junction bases: 5. This CDR3 is CASSLLQGPNYGYTF. In nucleotides, the CDR3 is TGTGCCAGCAGTTTATTACAGGGGCCGAACTATGGCTACACCTTC.

This clonotype was seen a few times. V and J are TRBV3-1 and TRBJ1-1; D is perhaps TRBD1 (5 bases). V shed 1 base and J shed 3 bases, with 12 bases lying between them. The CDR3 spans 15 residues. Germline loops: CDR1 LGHDT, CDR2 YNNKEL (reference sequence). This chain's CDR3 is CASSQGAQGYTEAFF. DNA for the CDR3: TGTGCCAGCAGCCAAGGTGCTCAGGGTTACACTGAAGCTTTCTTT.

Only a few counts were recorded for this clonotype. The chain's CDR3 is CASRPLAGGGNEQFF. CDR3 sequence (DNA): TGTGCCAGCAGACCTCTAGCGGGGGGTGGTAATGAGCAGTTCTTC. The chain couples TRBV12-3 or TRBV12-4 to TRBJ2-1; 11 bases are shared with TRBD2. The V segment lost 6 bases and the J segment 7 bases; nucleotides outside the gene matches: 8. This CDR3 is built from 15 residues.

This rearrangement joins TRBV5-1 to TRBJ2-3, with 10 bases identical to TRBD2. This CDR3 comprises 14 residues. Trimming removed 6 bases from V and 4 bases from J; junction bases left unmatched: 5. Germline V lookup: CDR1 SGHRS, CDR2 YFSETQ. The CDR3 loop reads CASNLAGGPDTQYF. Written as DNA, the CDR3 is TGCGCCAGCAACTTAGCGGGGGGCCCAGATACGCAGTATTTT. The full variable domain, rest sourced from reference TRBV5-1 and TRBJ2-3, is KAGVTQTPRYLIKTRGQQVTLSCSPISGHRSVSWYQQTPGQGLQFLFEYFSETQRNKGNFPGRFSGRQFSNSRSEMNVSTLELGDSALYLCASNLAGGPDTQYFGPGTRLTVL.

The V and J genes are TRBV12-3 or TRBV12-4 and TRBJ2-1; 9 positions agree with TRBD1. The CDR3 is 16 residues long. V was clipped by 6 bases and J by 0 bases; unmatched bases: 6. DNA for the CDR3: TGTGCCAGCAGAACCGGGACAGGGAGCTCCTACAATGAGCAGTTCTTC. The encoded protein is CASRTGTGSSYNEQFF.

The chain has TRBV4-3 and TRBJ2-3; perhaps TRBD2 as D (6 bases). The germline V gene encodes CDR1 LGHNA and CDR2 YSLEER. Trimming stripped 5 bases from V and 4 bases from J, with 19 bases between. This CDR3 spans 16 amino acids. CDR3 DNA: TGCGCCAGCAGCTACAGACTAGTGGGTTATTCAGATACGCAGTATTTT. It codes for CASSYRLVGYSDTQYF.

This clonotype has a count of ten or more. The chain couples TRBV6-5 to TRBJ1-2; a weak D match, TRBD1 (5 bases). Germline values: CDR1 MNHEY, CDR2 SVGAGI. This CDR3 contains 15 residues. The V end was cut by 7 bases, the J end by 6 bases, with 21 bases between. The CDR3 is CASKFEGILGDGYTF. The CDR3 DNA reads TGTGCCAGCAAATTCGAGGGGATCTTAGGAGATGGCTACACCTTC.

This clonotype was seen more than once but under ten times. This sequence joins TRBV12-3 or TRBV12-4 and TRBJ2-7; D might be TRBD1 (5 bases). The CDR3 consists of 15 residues. V lost 3 bases and J 0 bases, leaving 12 bases between the germline ends. The DNA for the CDR3 is TGTGCCAGCAGTTTTGGGGCCACAGTCTCCTACGAGCAGTACTTC. Its translation: CASSFGATVSYEQYF.

This clonotype has more than one count but fewer than ten. The chain combines TRBV5-4 with TRBJ1-4; D remains unclear. This CDR3 spans 14 amino acids. V gave up 7 bases and J gave up 8 bases, with 18 bases separating them. The germline CDR1 and CDR2 sequences are SGHNT and YYREEE (reference sequence). CDR3 sequence (DNA): TGTGCCAGCTCCTCCCCCGACACCAACGAAAAACTGTTTTTT. Translation gives CASSSPDTNEKLFF.

The rearrangement uses TRBV2 and TRBJ2-5, with 10 positions matching TRBD2. Unmatched junction bases numbered 6, after V lost 7 bases and J lost 4 bases. The CDR3 consists of 14 residues. CDR1 is SNHLY, CDR2 FYNNEI, per germline. The DNA of the CDR3 is TGTGCCAGCAAAGGGGGACTAGCGTCAGAGACCCAGTACTTC. Translation gives CASKGGLASETQYF. The whole variable domain, filled in from reference TRBV2 and TRBJ2-5, reads EPEVTQTPSHQVTQMGQEVILRCVPISNHLYFYWYRQILGQKVEFLVSFYNNEISEKSEIFDDQFSVERPDGSNFTLKIRSTKLEDSAMYFCASKGGLASETQYFGPGTRLLVL.

CDR3 bases: TGTGCCAGCAGCTTGGTCGGGGGGCGGTCAGATACGCAGTATTTT. It is translated as CASSLVGGRSDTQYF. The V call is TRBV7-2, the J call TRBJ2-3, with D possibly matching TRBD2 (7 bases). The CDR3 extends over 15 amino acids. V lost 3 bases and J 4 bases, leaving 14 bases between the germline ends. The germline V gene has CDR1 SGHTA and CDR2 FQGNSA.

The V call is TRBV5-1, the J call TRBJ2-5, with 7 bases identical to TRBD1. This CDR3 has 14 amino acids. V lost 1 base and J lost 5; bases outside the gene matches: 5. From germline, CDR1 is SGHRS and CDR2 YFSETQ. CDR3 DNA: TGCGCCAGCAGCTTGAGGGTCAGGGGGGAGACCCAGTACTTC. This translates into CASSLRVRGETQYF.

In its sample, this clonotype was seen a few times. The chain links TRBV5-1 to TRBJ2-6, with 8 positions matching TRBD2. Germline V gene lookup returns CDR1 SGHRS and CDR2 YFSETQ. V dropped 7 bases and J dropped 0; count of bases not matched to a gene: 6. The CDR3 sequence is 16 residues long. The CDR3 region is CASESGGSSGANVLTF. The CDR3 DNA is TGCGCCAGCGAAAGCGGGGGCTCCTCTGGGGCCAACGTCCTGACTTTC.

The table lists this clonotype with a few counts. This chain joins TRBV12-3 or TRBV12-4 and TRBJ1-1; D is unresolved. The CDR3 has 14 amino acids. V lost 2 bases, J lost 1 base, and 8 bases lay in between. CDR3 residues: CASSLNLENTEAFF. CDR3 nucleotides: TGTGCCAGCAGTTTAAACCTAGAGAACACTGAAGCTTTCTTT.